A single T cell receptor (beta chain) is shown here with its context. The data originate from a study of blood T cell repertoires in COVID-19. In the study overall: Material from acute and convalescent COVID-19 was sourced from the United States, Italy and Spain.

Deletions cut 8 bases from V and 8 bases from J, with 16 bases between. The CDR3 has 13 residues. Clones were read by immunoSEQ multiplex PCR, and TCRdb kept only the in-frame ones, dropping some. The profile shows fewer than 300,000 clones, around 87% of them singletons. Specimen: peripheral blood. This TCR derives from a woman aged 45-65 years with acute or convalescent COVID-19. The genes are TRBV12-3 or TRBV12-4 and TRBJ2-1, with D perhaps TRBD2 (5 bases). The CDR3 coding sequence is TGTGCCAGCCTCCAATGGGGAGTGGATGAGCAGTTCTTC. Its protein product is CASLQWGVDEQFF.